Below, 4 T cell receptor beta chains from the same sample are listed, as sequenced in a study of CD8+ T cells in alopecia areata. RNA extraction and reverse transcription yielded cDNA as sequencing template. The method was immunoSEQ multiplex PCR; TCRdb's version includes in-frame clones alone and lacks a portion of them. Found here are some 80,000 clones, roughly 70% of them singletons; the top ten hold 23%. Treatment given: oral pan-JAK inhibitor, 5-10 mg twice daily. Sequences were derived from CD8+ T cells sorted from blood, sampled at week 24, from a patient treated with tofacitinib. Source of these receptors: a human donor with alopecia areata.

This clone was recorded at least ten times. The chain combines TRBV19 with TRBJ2-1, with 7 bases matching TRBD1. The germline CDR1 and CDR2 sequences are LNHDA and SQIVND (reference sequence). With V trimmed by 5 bases and J by 5 bases, 9 bases remained unmatched. The CDR3 totals 15 residues. The DNA of the CDR3 is TGTGCCAGTAGTGCCCGGGACAGCCCCAACAATGAGCAGTTCTTC. This encodes CASSARDSPNNEQFF.

The chain links TRBV5-1 to TRBJ2-4, with 11 positions matching TRBD1. This CDR3 comprises 19 residues. V shed 0 bases, J shed 0 bases, and the junction held 8 bases outside the gene matches. Germline lookup yields CDR1 SGHRS and CDR2 YFSETQ. The CDR3 is CASSLAPGQGVLAKNIQYF. CDR3 DNA: TGCGCCAGCAGCTTGGCCCCGGGACAGGGGGTTCTAGCCAAAAACATTCAGTACTTC.

The chain joins TRBV11-2 to TRBJ2-3; D possibly corresponds to TRBD1 (5 bases). Germline V gene lookup returns CDR1 SGHAT and CDR2 FQNNGV. V lost 2 bases and J 0 bases, leaving 15 bases between the germline ends. The CDR3 is 17 amino acids. The CDR3 protein is CASSLFSPDSSTDTQYF. The CDR3, as DNA: TGTGCCAGCAGCTTATTCTCCCCCGACAGTAGCACAGATACGCAGTATTTT.

The chain combines TRBV15 with TRBJ2-7; 15 nucleotides line up with TRBD2. J lost 2 bases, V lost 6 bases, and 8 bases had no gene match. The CDR3 has 17 residues. Per germline, CDR1 LNHNV and CDR2 YYDKDF (reference sequence). The CDR3 loop is CATSTGTSGRLTYEQYF. The CDR3 DNA reads as TGTGCCACCAGTACCGGGACTAGCGGGAGGCTGACCTACGAGCAGTACTTC.